One and the same sample provided the 10 T cell receptor beta chains below, sequenced in a study of OX40 agonist ivuxolimab in advanced cancers. Libraries were prepared by immunoSEQ multiplex PCR; TCRdb keeps only in-frame clonotypes and omits some of them. This sample carries some 17,000 clones, over 90% of them seen once, and the ten largest clones take around 6.8%. Sequencing was performed on CD4+ or CD8+ T cells sorted from blood, taken in a trial of the OX40 agonist ivuxolimab. All receptors derive from an adult with an advanced solid tumor such as melanoma, head and neck, liver or kidney cancer.

The rearrangement uses TRBV2 and TRBJ2-1; TRBD2 matches at 8 bases. Per the germline V gene, CDR1 is SNHLY and CDR2 is FYNNEI. With 6 bases clipped from V and 0 bases from J, the junction kept 13 bases outside the gene matches. The CDR3 is 18 amino acids. The CDR3 coding sequence is TGTGCCAGCAGCCCCGGGTGGGCTAGCGGGTCCTCCTACAATGAGCAGTTCTTC. As protein: CASSPGWASGSSYNEQFF.

This sequence joins TRBV27 and TRBJ2-7; D is perhaps TRBD2 (5 bases). Trimming removed 7 bases at V and 4 bases at J, with 5 bases between. Germline CDR1 is MNHEY and CDR2 is SMNVEV (reference sequence). There are 10 residues in the CDR3. The CDR3 DNA sequence: TGTGCCAGCACGGGATACGAGCAGTACTTC. It codes for CASTGYEQYF.

Regarding this clone: The missing conserved phenylalanine or tryptophan at the end of this CDR3 makes a read error likely. The limits of the CDR3 on the DNA are not certain, so only TCRdb's listed CDR3 is given. The chain joins TRBV19 to TRBJ2-3; the table names TRBD1, a call not compared with the DNA. CDR1 and CDR2 from the germline V gene are LNHDA and SQIVND (reference sequence). The CDR3 is 13 amino acids in total, end residues counted. The chain's CDR3 is CASSMAPGHLRTR.

The V gene is TRBV7-8, the J gene TRBJ2-5; no clear D. From germline, CDR1 is SGHVS and CDR2 FQNEAQ. Between the trimmed V and J ends, which lost 1 base and 4 bases, there was a span of 7 bases. CDR3 size: 13 residues. Here the CDR3 DNA reads TGTGCCAGCAGCTTAGGGAACCCAGAGACCCAGTACTTC. Protein: CASSLGNPETQYF.

The chain recombines TRBV19 with TRBJ2-1; D is unresolved. Germline CDR1 is LNHDA and CDR2 is SQIVND (reference sequence). CDR3 length: 11 amino acids. Between the trimmed V and J ends, which lost 6 bases and 11 bases, there was a span of 11 bases. CDR3 bases: TGTGCCAGTAGCACCGGGCCCCAGCAGTTCTTC. Encoded protein: CASSTGPQQFF.

This rearrangement joins TRBV4-1 to TRBJ2-2; TRBD2 matches at 7 bases. CDR3 length: 16 residues. Germline V lookup: CDR1 MGHRA, CDR2 YSYEKL. Trimming took 4 bases from V and 1 from J; bases not matched to a gene: 6. The chain's CDR3 is CASSPPGGRNTGELFF. As DNA, the CDR3 is TGCGCCAGCAGCCCCCCGGGCGGGAGGAACACCGGGGAGCTGTTTTTT.

Only one count was recorded for this clone. V usage is TRBV4-2 and J usage is TRBJ1-1; unclear D gene. This CDR3 is 13 amino acids long. The germline V gene has CDR1 LGHNA and CDR2 YNFKEQ. Trimming pared 2 bases from V and 5 bases from J, leaving 9 bases between. As DNA, the CDR3 is TGTGCCAGCAGCCAAAATGACGGGACTGAAGCTTTCTTT. Translated, it gives CASSQNDGTEAFF.

The chain uses TRBV28 and TRBJ1-1; no clear D gene. Trimming removed 5 bases at V and 0 bases at J, with 13 bases between. CDR3 size: 15 residues. The germline CDR1 and CDR2 sequences are MDHEN and SYDVKM. The CDR3 is CASSNRAVMNTEAFF. CDR3 DNA: TGTGCCAGCAGTAATAGAGCGGTGATGAACACTGAAGCTTTCTTT.

This clone was seen just once. The V and J genes are TRBV2 and TRBJ2-7; the D is unclear. The CDR3 runs 13 residues. From germline, CDR1 is SNHLY and CDR2 FYNNEI. Trimming took off 2 bases at V and 2 bases at J, with 7 bases between the two ends. CDR3 in DNA: TGTGCCAGCAGTGAATCGGGCACCTACGAGCAGTACTTC. Its protein is CASSESGTYEQYF.

V gene TRBV29-1 combines with J gene TRBJ1-3, with D possibly TRBD1 on 6 matching bases. From germline, CDR1 is SQVTM and CDR2 ANQGSEA. Trimming took off 5 bases at V and 5 bases at J, with 7 bases between the two ends. The CDR3 runs 11 residues. CDR3 residues: CSVRDRNTIYF. DNA of the CDR3: TGCAGCGTTCGGGACAGAAACACCATATATTTT.